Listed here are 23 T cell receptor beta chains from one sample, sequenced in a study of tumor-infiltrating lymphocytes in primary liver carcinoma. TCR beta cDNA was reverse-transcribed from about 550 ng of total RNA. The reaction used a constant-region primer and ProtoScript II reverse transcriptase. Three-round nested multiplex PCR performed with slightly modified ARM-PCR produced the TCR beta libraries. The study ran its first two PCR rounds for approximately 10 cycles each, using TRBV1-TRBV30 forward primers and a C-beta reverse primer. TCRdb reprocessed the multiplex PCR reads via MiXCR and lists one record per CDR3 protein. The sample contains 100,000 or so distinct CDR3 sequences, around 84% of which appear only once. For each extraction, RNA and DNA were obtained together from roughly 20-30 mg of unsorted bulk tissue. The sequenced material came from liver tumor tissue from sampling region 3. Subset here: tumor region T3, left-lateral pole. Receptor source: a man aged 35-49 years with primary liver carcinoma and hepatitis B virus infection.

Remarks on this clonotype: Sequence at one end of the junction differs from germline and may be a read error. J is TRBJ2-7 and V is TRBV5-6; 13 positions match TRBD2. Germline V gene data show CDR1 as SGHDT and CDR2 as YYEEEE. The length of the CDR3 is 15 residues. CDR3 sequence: CASSLGLAGSFEQYF. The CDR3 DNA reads TGCGCCAGCAGCTTGGGACTAGCGGGGTCCTTCGAGCAGTACTTC.

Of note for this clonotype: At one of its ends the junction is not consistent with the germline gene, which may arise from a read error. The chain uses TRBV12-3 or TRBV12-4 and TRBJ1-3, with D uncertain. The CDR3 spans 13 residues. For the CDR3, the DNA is TGTACCAGCACTGTGAACTCTGGAAACACCATATATTTT. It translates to CTSTVNSGNTIYF.

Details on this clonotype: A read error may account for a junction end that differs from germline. In DNA, the CDR3 is TGTGCCAGCTGCCGACAAGGCCCAGAGACCCGGTACTTC. This sequence encodes CASCRQGPETRYF. The chain has TRBV28 and TRBJ2-5; D remains ambiguous. Per germline, CDR1 MDHEN and CDR2 SYDVKM. The CDR3 length is 13 residues.

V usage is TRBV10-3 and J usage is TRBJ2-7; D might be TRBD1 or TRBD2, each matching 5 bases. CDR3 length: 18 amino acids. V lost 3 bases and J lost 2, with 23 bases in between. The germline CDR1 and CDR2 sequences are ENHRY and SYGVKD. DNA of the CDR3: TGTGCCATCAGTGACCCATCCCTCCGGGACGATAGGGCCTACGAGCAGTACTTC. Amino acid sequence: CAISDPSLRDDRAYEQYF.

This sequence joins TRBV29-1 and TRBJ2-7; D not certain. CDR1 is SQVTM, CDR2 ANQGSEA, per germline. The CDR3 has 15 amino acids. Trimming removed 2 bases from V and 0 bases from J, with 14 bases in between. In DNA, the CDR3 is TGCAGCGTTGAATATCAAGGAGTGAGCTCCTACGAGCAGTACTTC. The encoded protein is CSVEYQGVSSYEQYF.

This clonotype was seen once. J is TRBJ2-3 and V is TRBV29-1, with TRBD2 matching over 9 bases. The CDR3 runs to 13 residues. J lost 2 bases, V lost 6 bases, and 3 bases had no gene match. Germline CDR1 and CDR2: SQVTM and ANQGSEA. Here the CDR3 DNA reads TGCAGCGTCCAGCGGGGGGCCACAGATACGCAGTATTTT. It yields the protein CSVQRGATDTQYF.

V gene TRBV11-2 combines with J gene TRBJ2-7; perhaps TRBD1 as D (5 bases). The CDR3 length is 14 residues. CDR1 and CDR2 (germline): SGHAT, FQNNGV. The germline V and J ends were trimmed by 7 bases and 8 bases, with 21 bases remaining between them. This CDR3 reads CASISNRSSYKQYF. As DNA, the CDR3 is TGTGCCAGCATCTCTAACAGGAGCTCGTACAAGCAGTACTTC. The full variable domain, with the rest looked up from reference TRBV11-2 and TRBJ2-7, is EAGVAQSPRYKIIEKRQSVAFWCNPISGHATLYWYQQILGQGPKLLIQFQNNGVVDDSQLPKDRFSAERLKGVDSTLKIQPAKLEDSAVYLCASISNRSSYKQYFGPGTRLTVT.

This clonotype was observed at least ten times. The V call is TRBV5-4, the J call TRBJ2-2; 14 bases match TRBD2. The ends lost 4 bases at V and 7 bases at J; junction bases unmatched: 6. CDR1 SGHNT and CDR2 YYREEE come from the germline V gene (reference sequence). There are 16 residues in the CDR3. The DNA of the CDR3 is TGTGCCAGCAGCCCAACGGGACTAGCGGGAGTCGGGGAGCTGTTTTTT. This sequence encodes CASSPTGLAGVGELFF. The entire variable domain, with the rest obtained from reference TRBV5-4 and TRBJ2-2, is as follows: ETGVTQSPTHLIKTRGQQVTLRCSSQSGHNTVSWYQQALGQGPQFIFQYYREEENGRGNFPPRFSGLQFPNYSSELNVNALELDDSALYLCASSPTGLAGVGELFFGEGSRLTVL.

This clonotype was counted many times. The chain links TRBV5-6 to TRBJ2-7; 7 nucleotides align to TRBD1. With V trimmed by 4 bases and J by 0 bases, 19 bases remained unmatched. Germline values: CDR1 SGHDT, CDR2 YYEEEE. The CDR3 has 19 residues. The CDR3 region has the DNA TGTGCCAGCAGCGCCACAGGGGCCCGCGAGGGGCAGAACTCCTACGAGCAGTACTTC. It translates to CASSATGAREGQNSYEQYF.

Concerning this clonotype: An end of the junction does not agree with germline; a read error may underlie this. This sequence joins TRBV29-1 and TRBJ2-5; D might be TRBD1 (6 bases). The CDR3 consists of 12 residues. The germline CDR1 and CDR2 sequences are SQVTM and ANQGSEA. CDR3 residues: CSCMDSGESQYF. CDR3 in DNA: TGCAGCTGTATGGACAGTGGAGAGTCCCAGTACTTT.

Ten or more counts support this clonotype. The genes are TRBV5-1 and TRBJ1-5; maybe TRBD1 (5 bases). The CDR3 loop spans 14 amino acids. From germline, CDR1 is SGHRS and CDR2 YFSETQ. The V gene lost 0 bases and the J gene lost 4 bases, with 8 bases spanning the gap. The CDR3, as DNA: TGCGCCAGCAGCTTGGGGGACCTAAATCAGCCCCAGCATTTT. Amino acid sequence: CASSLGDLNQPQHF.

CDR3 residues: CASSPRGVAGGSSEQFF. CDR3 coding DNA: TGCGCCAGCAGCCCCAGGGGGGTAGCAGGAGGGAGTAGTGAGCAGTTCTTC. This chain joins TRBV4-1 and TRBJ2-1, with a tentative D call TRBD1 (7 bases). This CDR3 is built from 17 residues. Trimming cost V 4 bases and J 9 bases, with 25 bases left between them. Germline assignment: CDR1 MGHRA and CDR2 YSYEKL.

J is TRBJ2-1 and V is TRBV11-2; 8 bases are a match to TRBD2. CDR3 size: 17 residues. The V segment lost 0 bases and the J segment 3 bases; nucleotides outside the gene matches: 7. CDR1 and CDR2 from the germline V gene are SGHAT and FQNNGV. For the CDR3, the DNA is TGTGCCAGCAGCTTAGACATGGGCGGGGGGTTCTACAATGAGCAGTTCTTC. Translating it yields CASSLDMGGGFYNEQFF.

Here the CDR3 DNA reads TGTGCCAGCAGTTTACCCAGGGGAGAAGAGACCCAGTACTTC. Translating it yields CASSLPRGEETQYF. The chain is built from TRBV7-9 and TRBJ2-5; D perhaps matches TRBD1 (6 bases). The CDR3 runs 14 residues. V lost 6 bases and J lost 3, with 14 bases in between. Germline CDR1 SEHNR, CDR2 FQNEAQ (reference sequence).

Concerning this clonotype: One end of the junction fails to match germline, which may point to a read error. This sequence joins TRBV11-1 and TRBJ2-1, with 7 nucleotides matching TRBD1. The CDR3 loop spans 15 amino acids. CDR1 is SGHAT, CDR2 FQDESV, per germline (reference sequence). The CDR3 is CASRPTGVLDNERFF. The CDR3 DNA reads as TGTGCCAGCAGACCCACAGGGGTTCTGGACAATGAGCGGTTTTTC.

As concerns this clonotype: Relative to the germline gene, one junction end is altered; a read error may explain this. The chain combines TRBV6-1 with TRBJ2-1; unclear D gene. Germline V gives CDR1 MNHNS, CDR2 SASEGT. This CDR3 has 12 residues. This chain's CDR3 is CASITSYNEQFF. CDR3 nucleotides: TGTGCCAGCATTACGTCCTACAATGAGCAATTCTTC.

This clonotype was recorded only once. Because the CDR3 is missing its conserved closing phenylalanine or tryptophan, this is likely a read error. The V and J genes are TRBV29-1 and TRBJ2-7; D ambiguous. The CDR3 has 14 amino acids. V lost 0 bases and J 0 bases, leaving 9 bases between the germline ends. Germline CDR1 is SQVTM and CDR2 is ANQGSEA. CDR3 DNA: TGCAGCGTTGAAGAGTCCTCTCCCTCCTACGAGCAGTACTTA. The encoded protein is CSVEESSPSYEQYL.

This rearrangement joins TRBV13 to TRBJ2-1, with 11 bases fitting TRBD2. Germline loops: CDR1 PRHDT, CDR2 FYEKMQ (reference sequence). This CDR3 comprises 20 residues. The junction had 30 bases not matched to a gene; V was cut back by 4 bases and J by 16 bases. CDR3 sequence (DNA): TGTGCCAGCAGCTGGAGAGGGCTAGCGGGAGGTTTGAGCCCCTACAATGAGTATTTCTTC. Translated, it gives CASSWRGLAGGLSPYNEYFF.

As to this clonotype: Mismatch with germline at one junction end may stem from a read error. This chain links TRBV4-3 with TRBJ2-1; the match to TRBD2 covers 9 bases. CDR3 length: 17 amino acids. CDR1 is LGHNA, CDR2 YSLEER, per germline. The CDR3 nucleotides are TGCGCCAGCAGCCAAGAGCCCCAAGCGGGAGGTTTGCATGAGCGGTTCTTC. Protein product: CASSQEPQAGGLHERFF.

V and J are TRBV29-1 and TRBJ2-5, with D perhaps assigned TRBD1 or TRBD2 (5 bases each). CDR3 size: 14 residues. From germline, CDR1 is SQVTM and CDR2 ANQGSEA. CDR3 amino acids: CIEGYGTYQETQYF. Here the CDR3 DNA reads TGCATCGAAGGGTACGGGACGTACCAAGAGACCCAGTACTTC. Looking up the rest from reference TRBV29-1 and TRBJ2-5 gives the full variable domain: SAVISQKPSRDICQRGTSLTIQCQVDSQVTMMFWYRQQPGQSLTLIATANQGSEATYESGFVIDKFPISRPNLTFSTLTVSNMSPEDSSIYLCIEGYGTYQETQYFGPGTRLLVL.

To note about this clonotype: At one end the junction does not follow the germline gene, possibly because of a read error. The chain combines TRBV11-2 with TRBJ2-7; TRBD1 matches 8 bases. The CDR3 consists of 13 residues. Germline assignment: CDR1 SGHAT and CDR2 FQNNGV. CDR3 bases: TGTACCAGCAGCGAGGACAGGGTCGAAGAGCAGTACTTC. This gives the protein CTSSEDRVEEQYF. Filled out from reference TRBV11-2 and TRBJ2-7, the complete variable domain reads EAGVAQSPRYKIIEKRQSVAFWCNPISGHATLYWYQQILGQGPKLLIQFQNNGVVDDSQLPKDRFSAERLKGVDSTLKIQPAKLEDSAVYLCTSSEDRVEEQYFGPGTRLTVT.

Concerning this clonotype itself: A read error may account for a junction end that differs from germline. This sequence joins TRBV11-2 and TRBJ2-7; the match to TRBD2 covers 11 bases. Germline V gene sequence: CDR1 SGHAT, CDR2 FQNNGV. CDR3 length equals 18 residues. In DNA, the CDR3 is TGTGCCAGCAGCTTAGGTAGCGGGAGGGCCTGTTTCGCTTACGAGCGGTACTTC. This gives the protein CASSLGSGRACFAYERYF.

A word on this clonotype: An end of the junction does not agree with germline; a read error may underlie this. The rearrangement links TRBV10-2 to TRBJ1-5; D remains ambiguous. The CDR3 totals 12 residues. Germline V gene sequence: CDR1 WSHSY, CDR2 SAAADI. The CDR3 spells CAASNNNQPQHF. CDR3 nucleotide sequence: TGCGCCGCCTCAAATAACAATCAGCCCCAACATTTT.